Below are 19 T cell receptor beta chains sequenced from a single sample in a study of graft-versus-host responses after intestinal transplantation. Sequencing was performed with immunoSEQ multiplex PCR; in TCRdb, only in-frame clones are kept and a portion is missing. Altogether tens of thousands of clones are present, less than 95% being singletons, with the ten largest covering around 0.18%. These receptors lack a known antigen. This sample comprised unstimulated CD4+ T cells sorted from spleen or lymph node cells, obtained before transplant. These receptors were collected from a human donor who was the organ donor for an intestinal transplant.

The chain's CDR3 is CASRSPLGYEQYF. CDR3 bases: TGTGCCAGCAGATCCCCGTTAGGCTACGAGCAGTACTTC. The rearrangement links TRBV28 to TRBJ2-7; D uncertain. The CDR3 loop spans 13 amino acids. Germline CDR1 and CDR2: MDHEN and SYDVKM. The ends were cut back, 6 bases at V and 3 bases at J, with 12 bases in the middle. Full variable domain (missing parts from reference TRBV28 and TRBJ2-7): DVKVTQSSRYLVKRTGEKVFLECVQDMDHENMFWYRQDPGLGLRLIYFSYDVKMKEKGDIPEGYSVSREKKERFSLILESASTNQTSMYLCASRSPLGYEQYFGPGTRLTVT.

This sequence joins TRBV21-1 and TRBJ2-1; TRBD2 was called by the table and not checked on the DNA. TRBV21-1 is a recognized pseudogene. This CDR3 spans 17 amino acids. The CDR3 nucleotides are TGTGCCAGCAGCGTAGGAATAGCACACCATTCCGACAATGAGCAGTTCTTC. Protein sequence: CASSVGIAHHSDNEQFF.

The V call is TRBV2, the J call TRBJ1-1, with 9 bases matching TRBD1. J was trimmed by 5 bases and V by 4 bases; bases with no gene match: 5. The CDR3 loop spans 14 amino acids. Germline-derived CDR1 and CDR2 are SNHLY and FYNNEI. DNA for the CDR3: TGTGCCAGCAGTGTGAGACAGGGGGGGACTGAAGCTTTCTTT. Translation gives CASSVRQGGTEAFF.

The J gene is TRBJ2-3, the V gene TRBV9, with D uncertain. The germline V and J ends were trimmed by 4 bases and 4 bases, with 10 bases remaining between them. The CDR3 totals 13 residues. CDR1 and CDR2 from the germline V gene are SGDLS and YYNGEE. The CDR3 sequence: CASSYLGADTQYF. CDR3 in DNA: TGTGCCAGCAGCTACCTAGGCGCAGATACGCAGTATTTT.

This chain links TRBV4-2 with TRBJ1-5; unclear D gene. Trimming cost V 0 bases and J 2 bases, with 11 bases left between them. This CDR3 is 16 amino acids long. Germline V gene lookup returns CDR1 LGHNA and CDR2 YNFKEQ. The CDR3 loop is CASSQETALGNQPQHF. CDR3 DNA sequence: TGTGCCAGCAGCCAAGAAACCGCGTTGGGCAATCAGCCCCAGCATTTT.

The chain carries TRBV2 and TRBJ2-5; 10 bases line up with TRBD2. V dropped 4 bases and J dropped 4; count of bases not matched to a gene: 3. The germline CDR1 and CDR2 sequences are SNHLY and FYNNEI. This CDR3 is built from 14 residues. CDR3: CASSGLAGAETQYF. The CDR3 coding sequence is TGTGCCAGCAGTGGTCTAGCGGGGGCAGAGACCCAGTACTTC.

The chain carries TRBV28 and TRBJ1-2, with a possible D match to TRBD1 (5 bases). The CDR3 sequence is 18 residues long. Looked up from germline, CDR1 is MDHEN and CDR2 is SYDVKM. V was clipped by 4 bases and J by 4 bases, with 25 bases between them. In DNA form, the CDR3 reads TGTGCCAGCAGTTCAGGACCGGGACCTACTGGGGATCTCTATGGCTACACCTTC. Its translation is CASSSGPGPTGDLYGYTF.

This clone is a singleton in its sample. The rearrangement uses TRBV28 and TRBJ2-4; 10 bases agree with TRBD1. Losses at the gene ends were 4 bases for V and 6 bases for J; bases not matched to a gene: 3. Germline lookup yields CDR1 MDHEN and CDR2 SYDVKM. This CDR3 region has 14 residues. The CDR3 region is CASSWTGGGNIQYF. The CDR3 DNA reads as TGTGCCAGCAGTTGGACAGGGGGAGGAAACATTCAGTACTTC.

This chain links TRBV4-2 with TRBJ2-5; no firm D call. With 1 base removed from V and 5 bases from J, the gap between germline ends came to 11 bases. Germline-derived CDR1 and CDR2 are LGHNA and YNFKEQ. This CDR3 region has 14 residues. For the CDR3, the DNA is TGTGCCAGCAGCCAAGGTGGTAGCACCGAGACCCAGTACTTC. It is translated as CASSQGGSTETQYF.

V usage is TRBV9 and J usage is TRBJ1-2, with a possible D match to TRBD1 (5 bases). Trimming pared 2 bases from V and 7 bases from J, leaving 12 bases between. From germline, CDR1 is SGDLS and CDR2 YYNGEE. This CDR3 comprises 13 residues. CDR3: CASSVGRVGGYTF. The CDR3 DNA follows: TGTGCCAGCAGCGTGGGACGAGTAGGTGGCTACACCTTC.

This clone was found once. The V call is TRBV5-6, the J call TRBJ1-1, with 10 bases that match TRBD1. The CDR3 runs to 15 residues. The ends lost 2 bases at V and 4 bases at J; junction bases unmatched: 5. CDR1 and CDR2 (germline): SGHDT, YYEEEE. In DNA, the CDR3 is TGTGCCAGCAGCTTATACGGGACAGGGGCCACTGAAGCTTTCTTT. Residues: CASSLYGTGATEAFF.

The chain employs TRBV2 and TRBJ2-1; 11 bases are a match to TRBD2. Trimming removed 8 bases from V and 6 bases from J; junction bases left unmatched: 6. The CDR3 covers 14 residues. Germline CDR1 SNHLY, CDR2 FYNNEI. CDR3 DNA: TGTGCCAGCCTGGGACTAGCGGTGAGCAATGAGCAGTTCTTC. Translated: CASLGLAVSNEQFF. The whole variable domain, filled in from reference TRBV2 and TRBJ2-1, reads EPEVTQTPSHQVTQMGQEVILRCVPISNHLYFYWYRQILGQKVEFLVSFYNNEISEKSEIFDDQFSVERPDGSNFTLKIRSTKLEDSAMYFCASLGLAVSNEQFFGPGTRLTVL.

Concerning this clone: This sample also contains other DNA sequences that code for the same CDR3. The chain employs TRBV5-1 and TRBJ2-3; the match to TRBD2 covers 8 bases. Germline CDR1 SGHRS, CDR2 YFSETQ. The CDR3 is 15 amino acids. The ends lost 2 bases at V and 0 bases at J; junction bases unmatched: 2. CDR3: CASSLLAGSTDTQYF. In nucleotides, the CDR3 is TGCGCCAGCAGCTTATTAGCGGGGAGCACAGATACGCAGTATTTT.

The chain links TRBV5-1 to TRBJ2-3, with 11 positions matching TRBD2. Trimming cost V 2 bases and J 1 base; bases outside gene matches: 6. Germline V gene data show CDR1 as SGHRS and CDR2 as YFSETQ. The CDR3 is made up of 17 amino acids. CDR3 nucleotide sequence: TGCGCCAGCAGCTTCCCAGAACTAGCGGGGGGCACAGATACGCAGTATTTT. Residues: CASSFPELAGGTDTQYF.

The V gene is TRBV15, the J gene TRBJ2-5; the D gene is possibly TRBD2 (5 bases). V gave up 2 bases and J gave up 6 bases, with 13 bases separating them. CDR1 is LNHNV and CDR2 is YYDKDF in the germline V gene (reference sequence). This CDR3 is built from 14 residues. The CDR3 region is CATSRTGLLKTQYF. The CDR3 DNA follows: TGTGCCACCAGCAGAACCGGACTCCTGAAGACCCAGTACTTC.

V and J are TRBV6-5 and TRBJ2-7; no clear D. Germline V CDR1 and CDR2: MNHEY, SVGAGI. This CDR3 is built from 14 residues. V shed 5 bases and J shed 5 bases, with 16 bases lying between them. The CDR3 loop reads CASSDGGTIHEQYF. The CDR3 nucleotides are TGTGCCAGCAGTGACGGCGGAACGATCCACGAGCAGTACTTC.

Only one count was recorded for this clone. This CDR3 reads CASVSTGAGRWETQYF. As DNA, the CDR3 is TGTGCCAGCGTCTCCACAGGGGCAGGGAGGTGGGAGACCCAGTACTTC. The chain is built from TRBV6-6 and TRBJ2-5; tentatively, D is TRBD1 (7 bases). Germline lookup yields CDR1 MNHNY and CDR2 SVGAGI (reference sequence). The CDR3 has 16 amino acids. Trimming left V 8 bases short and J 5 bases short, with 24 bases between.

In regard to this clone: The sample holds other DNA sequences that translate to the same CDR3. The chain has TRBV4-3 and TRBJ1-2; D call uncertain. Germline assignment: CDR1 LGHNA and CDR2 YSLEER. V lost 5 bases to trimming and J lost 4 bases, with 23 bases between them. The CDR3 covers 17 residues. The CDR3 here is CASSFEGGRRKIYGYTF. CDR3 coding DNA: TGCGCCAGCAGCTTCGAAGGAGGACGTCGAAAGATCTATGGCTACACCTTC.

This clone was picked up one time. The gene calls are TRBV9 and TRBJ1-3; no clear D gene. Germline V gene data show CDR1 as SGDLS and CDR2 as YYNGEE. The CDR3 is 17 amino acids. Trimming removed 0 bases at V and 2 bases at J, with 15 bases between. The CDR3 coding sequence is TGTGCCAGCAGCGTAGGTATTTTGAGGACGGCTGGAAACACCATATATTTT. This translates into CASSVGILRTAGNTIYF.